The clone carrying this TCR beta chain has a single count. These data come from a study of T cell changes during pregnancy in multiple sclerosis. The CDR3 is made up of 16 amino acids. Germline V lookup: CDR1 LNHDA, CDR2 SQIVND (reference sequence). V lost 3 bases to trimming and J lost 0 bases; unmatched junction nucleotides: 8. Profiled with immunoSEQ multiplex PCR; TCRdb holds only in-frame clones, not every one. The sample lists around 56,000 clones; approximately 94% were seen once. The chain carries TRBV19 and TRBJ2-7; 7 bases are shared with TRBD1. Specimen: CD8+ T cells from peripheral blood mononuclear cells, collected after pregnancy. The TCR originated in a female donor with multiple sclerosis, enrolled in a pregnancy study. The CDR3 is CASSIRPTGSSYEQYF. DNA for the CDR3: TGTGCCAGTAGTATCCGACCGACAGGGAGCTCCTACGAGCAGTACTTC.